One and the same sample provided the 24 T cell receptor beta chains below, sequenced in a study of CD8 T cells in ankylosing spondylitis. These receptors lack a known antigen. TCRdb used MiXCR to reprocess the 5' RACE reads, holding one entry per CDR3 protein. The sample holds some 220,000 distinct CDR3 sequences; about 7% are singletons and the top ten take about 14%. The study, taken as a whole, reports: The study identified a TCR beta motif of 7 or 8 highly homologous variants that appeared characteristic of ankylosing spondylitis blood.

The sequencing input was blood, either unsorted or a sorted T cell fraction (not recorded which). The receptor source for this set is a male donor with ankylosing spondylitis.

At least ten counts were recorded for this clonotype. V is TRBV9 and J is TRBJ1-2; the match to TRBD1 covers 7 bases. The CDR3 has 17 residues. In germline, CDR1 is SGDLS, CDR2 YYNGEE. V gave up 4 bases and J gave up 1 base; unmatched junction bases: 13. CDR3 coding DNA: TGTGCCAGCAGCCCCCACAGGGGCCGCTCCAGTAACTATGGCTACACCTTC. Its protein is CASSPHRGRSSNYGYTF. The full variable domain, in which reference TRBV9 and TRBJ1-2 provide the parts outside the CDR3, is DSGVTQTPKHLITATGQRVTLRCSPRSGDLSVYWYQQSLDQGLQFLIQYYNGEERAKGNILERFSAQQFPDLHSELNLSSLELGDSALYFCASSPHRGRSSNYGYTFGSGTRLTVV.

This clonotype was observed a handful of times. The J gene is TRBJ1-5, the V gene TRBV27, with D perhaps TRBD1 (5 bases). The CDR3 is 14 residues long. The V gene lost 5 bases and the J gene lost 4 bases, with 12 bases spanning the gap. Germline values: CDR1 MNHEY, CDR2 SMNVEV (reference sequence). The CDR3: CASSPRDGNQPQHF. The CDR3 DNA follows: TGTGCCAGCAGTCCCCGGGACGGGAATCAGCCCCAGCATTTT.

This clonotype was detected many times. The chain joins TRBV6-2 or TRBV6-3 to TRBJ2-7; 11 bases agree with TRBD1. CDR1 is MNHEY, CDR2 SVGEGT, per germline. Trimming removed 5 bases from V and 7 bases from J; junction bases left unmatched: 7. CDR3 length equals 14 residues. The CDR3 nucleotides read TGTGCCAGCAGTCCCCGGACAGGGGGCTGGGAGCAGTACTTC. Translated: CASSPRTGGWEQYF.

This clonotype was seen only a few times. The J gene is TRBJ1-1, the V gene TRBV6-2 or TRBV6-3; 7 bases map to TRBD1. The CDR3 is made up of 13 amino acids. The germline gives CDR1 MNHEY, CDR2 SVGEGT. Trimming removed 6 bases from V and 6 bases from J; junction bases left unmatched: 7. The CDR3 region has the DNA TGTGCCAGCAGGACCTCGGGACAGCCTGAAGCTTTCTTT. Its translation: CASRTSGQPEAFF.

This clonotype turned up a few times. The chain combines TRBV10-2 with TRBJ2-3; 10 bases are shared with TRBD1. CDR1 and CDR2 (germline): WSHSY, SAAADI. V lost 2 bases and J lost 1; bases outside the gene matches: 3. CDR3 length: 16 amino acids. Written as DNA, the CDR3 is TGCGCCAGCAGTGAGAAGGGGACAGGGGGCACAGATACGCAGTATTTT. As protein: CASSEKGTGGTDTQYF.

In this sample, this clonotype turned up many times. DNA for the CDR3: TGTGCCAGCAGCTTAGCGGTTGCAGGGAGCATCGTAAACTATGGCTACACCTTC. Translated: CASSLAVAGSIVNYGYTF. V usage is TRBV7-8 and J usage is TRBJ1-2; TRBD1 might be the D (5 bases). This CDR3 is 18 amino acids long. Germline V gene data show CDR1 as SGHVS and CDR2 as FQNEAQ. V was pared by 0 bases and J by 2 bases, with 19 bases between.

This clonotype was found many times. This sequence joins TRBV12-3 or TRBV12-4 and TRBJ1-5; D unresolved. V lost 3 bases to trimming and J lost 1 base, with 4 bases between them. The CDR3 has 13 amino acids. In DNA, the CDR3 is TGTGCCAGCAGTTTTCAAAGCAATCAGCCCCAGCATTTT. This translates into CASSFQSNQPQHF.

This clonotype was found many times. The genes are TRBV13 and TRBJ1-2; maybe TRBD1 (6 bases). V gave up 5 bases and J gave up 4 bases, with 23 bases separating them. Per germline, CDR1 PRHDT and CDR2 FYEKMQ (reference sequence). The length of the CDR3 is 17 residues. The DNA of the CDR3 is TGTGCCAGCAGCCATCAAATCCTACAGGGCTGGGGCTATGGCTACACCTTC. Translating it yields CASSHQILQGWGYGYTF. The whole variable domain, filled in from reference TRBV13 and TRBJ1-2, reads AAGVIQSPRHLIKEKRETATLKCYPIPRHDTVYWYQQGPGQDPQFLISFYEKMQSDKGSIPDRFSAQQFSDYHSELNMSSLELGDSALYFCASSHQILQGWGYGYTFGSGTRLTVV.

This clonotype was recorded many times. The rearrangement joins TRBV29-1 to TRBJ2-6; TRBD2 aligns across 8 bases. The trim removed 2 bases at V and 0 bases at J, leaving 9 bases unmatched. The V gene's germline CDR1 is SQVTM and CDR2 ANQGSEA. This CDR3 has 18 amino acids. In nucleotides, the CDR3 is TGCAGCGTTGAAATCCCAGCGGGGGCCCCCTCTGGGGCCAACGTCCTGACTTTC. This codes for CSVEIPAGAPSGANVLTF.

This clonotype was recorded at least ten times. In DNA, the CDR3 is TGTGCCAGCAGCCAAGAGTGGAGTCCGGAGGGAAGACAGGGGCCCCGCGAGCAGTACTTC. As protein: CASSQEWSPEGRQGPREQYF. V gene TRBV14 combines with J gene TRBJ2-7, with 8 positions matching TRBD1. The CDR3 is 20 residues long. From germline, CDR1 is SGHDN and CDR2 FVKESK. The junction had 22 bases not matched to a gene; V was cut back by 0 bases and J by 6 bases.

This CDR3 reads CASSVAGGPYNEQFF. The CDR3 DNA is TGTGCCAGCAGCGTAGCCGGGGGCCCTTACAATGAGCAGTTCTTC. This chain links TRBV9 with TRBJ2-1; D is possibly TRBD1 or TRBD2 (6 bases each). V was pared by 0 bases and J by 4 bases, with 11 bases between. The CDR3 covers 15 residues. CDR1 and CDR2 from the germline V gene are SGDLS and YYNGEE.

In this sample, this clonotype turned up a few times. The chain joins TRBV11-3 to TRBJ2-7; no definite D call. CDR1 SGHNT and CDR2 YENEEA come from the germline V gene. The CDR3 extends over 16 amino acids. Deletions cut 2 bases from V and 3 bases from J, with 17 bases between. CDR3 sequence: CASSLNYAAGVYEQYF. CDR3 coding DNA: TGTGCCAGCAGCTTAAATTACGCCGCTGGGGTCTACGAGCAGTACTTC.

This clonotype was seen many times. The CDR3 DNA reads as TGCAGCGTTGCCTTGCTAAGGAGGGGTTCCTACAATGAGCAGTTCTTC. Translating gives CSVALLRRGSYNEQFF. V is TRBV29-1 and J is TRBJ2-1; TRBD2 is a possible D gene (6 bases). Between the trimmed V and J ends, which lost 4 bases and 1 base, there was a span of 17 bases. Looked up from germline, CDR1 is SQVTM and CDR2 is ANQGSEA. CDR3 length: 16 residues.

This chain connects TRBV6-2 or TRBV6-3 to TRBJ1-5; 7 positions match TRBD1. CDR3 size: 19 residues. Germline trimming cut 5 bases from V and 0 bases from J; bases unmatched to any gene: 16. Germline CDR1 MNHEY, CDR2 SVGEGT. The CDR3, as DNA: TGTGCCAGCAGTGGAGACCCCGGGACAGAGGCTTATAGCAATCAGCCCCAGCATTTT. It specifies CASSGDPGTEAYSNQPQHF.

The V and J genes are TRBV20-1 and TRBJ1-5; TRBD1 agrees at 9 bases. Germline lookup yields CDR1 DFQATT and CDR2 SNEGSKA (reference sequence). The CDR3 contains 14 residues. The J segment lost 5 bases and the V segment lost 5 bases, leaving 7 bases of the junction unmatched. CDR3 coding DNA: TGCAGTGCTGATCCGGGACAGGGTGATCAGCCCCAGCATTTT. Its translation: CSADPGQGDQPQHF.

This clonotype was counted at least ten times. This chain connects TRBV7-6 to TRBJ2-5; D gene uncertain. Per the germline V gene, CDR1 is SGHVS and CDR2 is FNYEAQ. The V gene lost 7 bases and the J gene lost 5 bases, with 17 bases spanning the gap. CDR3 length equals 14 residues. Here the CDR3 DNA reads TGTGCCAGCACCACGGGCCTAGATCGGGAGACCCAGTACTTC. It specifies CASTTGLDRETQYF.

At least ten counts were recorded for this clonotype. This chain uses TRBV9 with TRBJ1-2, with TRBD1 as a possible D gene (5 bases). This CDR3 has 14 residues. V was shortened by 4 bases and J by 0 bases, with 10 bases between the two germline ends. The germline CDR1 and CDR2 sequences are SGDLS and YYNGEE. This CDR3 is CASSPGGSNYGYTF. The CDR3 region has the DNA TGTGCCAGCAGCCCCGGGGGATCTAACTATGGCTACACCTTC. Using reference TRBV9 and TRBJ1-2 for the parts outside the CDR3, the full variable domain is DSGVTQTPKHLITATGQRVTLRCSPRSGDLSVYWYQQSLDQGLQFLIQYYNGEERAKGNILERFSAQQFPDLHSELNLSSLELGDSALYFCASSPGGSNYGYTFGSGTRLTVV.

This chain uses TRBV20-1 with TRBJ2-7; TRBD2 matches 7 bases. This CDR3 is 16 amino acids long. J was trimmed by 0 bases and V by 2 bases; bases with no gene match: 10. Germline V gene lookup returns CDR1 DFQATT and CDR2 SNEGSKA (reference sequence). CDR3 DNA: TGCAGTGCTAGATGGTTCGGCGGGAGAAGCTCCTACGAGCAGTACTTC. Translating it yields CSARWFGGRSSYEQYF.

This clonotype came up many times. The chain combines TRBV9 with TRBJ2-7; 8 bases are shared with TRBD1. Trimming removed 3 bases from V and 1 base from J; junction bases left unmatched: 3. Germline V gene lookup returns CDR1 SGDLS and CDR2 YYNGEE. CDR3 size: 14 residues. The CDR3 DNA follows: TGTGCCAGCAGCGCATGGGACAGGTCCTACGAGCAGTACTTC. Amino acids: CASSAWDRSYEQYF.

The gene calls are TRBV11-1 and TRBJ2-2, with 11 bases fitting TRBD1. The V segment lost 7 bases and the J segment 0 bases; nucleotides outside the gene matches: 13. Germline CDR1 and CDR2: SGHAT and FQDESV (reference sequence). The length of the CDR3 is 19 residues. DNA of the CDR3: TGTGCCAGCAACGGACAGGGGGCGACGGAGCAGTCGAACACCGGGGAGCTGTTTTTT. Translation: CASNGQGATEQSNTGELFF.

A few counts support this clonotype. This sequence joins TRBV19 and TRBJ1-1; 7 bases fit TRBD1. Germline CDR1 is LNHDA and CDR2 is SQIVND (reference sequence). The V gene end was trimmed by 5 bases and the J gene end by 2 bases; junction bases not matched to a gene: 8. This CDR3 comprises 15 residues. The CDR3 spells CASSPGTALNTEAFF. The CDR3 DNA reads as TGTGCCAGTAGTCCGGGGACAGCTCTAAACACTGAAGCTTTCTTT.

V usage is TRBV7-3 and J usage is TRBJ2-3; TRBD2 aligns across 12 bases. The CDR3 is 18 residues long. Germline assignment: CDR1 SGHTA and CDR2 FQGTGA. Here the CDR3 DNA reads TGTACCATCTGTTTTTTGCTAGCGGGGGGGCGAAGCACAGATACGCAGTATTTT. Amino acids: CTICFLLAGGRSTDTQYF. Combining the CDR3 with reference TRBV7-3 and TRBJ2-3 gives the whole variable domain GAGVSQTPSNKVTEKGKYVELRCDPISGHTALYWYRQSLGQGPEFLIYFQGTGAADDSGLPNDRFFAVRPEGSVSTLKIQRTERGDSAVYLCTICFLLAGGRSTDTQYFGPGTRLTVL.

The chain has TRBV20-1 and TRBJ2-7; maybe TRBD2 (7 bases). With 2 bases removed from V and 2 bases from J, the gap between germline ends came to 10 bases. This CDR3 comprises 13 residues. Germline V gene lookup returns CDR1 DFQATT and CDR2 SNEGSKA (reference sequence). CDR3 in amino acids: CSARPGGTYEQYF. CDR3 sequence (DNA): TGCAGTGCTAGACCGGGGGGCACCTACGAGCAGTACTTC.

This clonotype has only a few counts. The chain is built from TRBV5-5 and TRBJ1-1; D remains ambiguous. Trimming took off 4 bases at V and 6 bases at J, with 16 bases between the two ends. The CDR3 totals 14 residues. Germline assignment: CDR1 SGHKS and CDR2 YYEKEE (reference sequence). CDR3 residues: CASSPGPLFAEAFF. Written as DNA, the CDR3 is TGTGCCAGCAGCCCCGGACCCTTGTTTGCTGAAGCTTTCTTT.